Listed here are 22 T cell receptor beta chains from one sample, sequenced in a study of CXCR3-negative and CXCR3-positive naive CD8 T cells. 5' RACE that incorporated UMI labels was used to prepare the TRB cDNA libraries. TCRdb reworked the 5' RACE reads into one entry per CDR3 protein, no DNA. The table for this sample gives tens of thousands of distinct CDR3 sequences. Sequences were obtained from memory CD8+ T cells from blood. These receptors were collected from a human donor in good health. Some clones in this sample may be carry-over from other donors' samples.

CDR3 amino acids: CASSLSPSHVGDEQYF. This chain joins TRBV7-9 and TRBJ2-7; TCRdb indicates TRBD1, and absent DNA this call remains unverified. CDR3 length: 16 amino acids. Germline CDR1 SEHNR, CDR2 FQNEAQ (reference sequence).

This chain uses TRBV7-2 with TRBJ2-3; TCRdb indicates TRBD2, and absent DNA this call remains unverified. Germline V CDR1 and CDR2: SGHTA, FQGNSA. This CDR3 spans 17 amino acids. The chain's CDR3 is CASSATTSGGATDTQYF. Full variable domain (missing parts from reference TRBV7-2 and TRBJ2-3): GAGVSQSPSNKVTEKGKDVELRCDPISGHTALYWYRQSLGQGLEFLIYFQGNSAPDKSGLPSDRFSAERTGGSVSTLTIQRTQQEDSAVYLCASSATTSGGATDTQYFGPGTRLTVL.

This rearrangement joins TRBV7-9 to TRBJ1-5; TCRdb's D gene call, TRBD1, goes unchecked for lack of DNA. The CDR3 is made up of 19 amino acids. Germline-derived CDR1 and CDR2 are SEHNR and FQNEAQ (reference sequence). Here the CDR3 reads CASGLGGGGRSPSNQPQHF.

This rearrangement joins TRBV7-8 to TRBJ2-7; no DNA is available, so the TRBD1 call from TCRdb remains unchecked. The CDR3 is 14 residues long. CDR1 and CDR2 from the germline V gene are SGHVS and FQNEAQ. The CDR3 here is CASSHPGTLYEQYF.

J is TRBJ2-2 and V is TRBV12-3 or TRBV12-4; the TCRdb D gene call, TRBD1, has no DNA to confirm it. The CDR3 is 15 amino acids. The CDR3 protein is CASSYPTGNTGELFF.

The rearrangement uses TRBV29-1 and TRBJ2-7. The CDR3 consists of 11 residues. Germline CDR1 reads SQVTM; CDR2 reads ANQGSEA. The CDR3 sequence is CSVENPSEQYF.

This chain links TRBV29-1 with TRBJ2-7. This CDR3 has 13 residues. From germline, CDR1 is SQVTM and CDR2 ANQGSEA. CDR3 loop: CSVEAAGSYEQYF.

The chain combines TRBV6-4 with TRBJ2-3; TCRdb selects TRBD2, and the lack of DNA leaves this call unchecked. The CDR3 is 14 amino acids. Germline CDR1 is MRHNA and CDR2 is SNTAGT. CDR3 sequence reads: CAGSDTSGTDTQYF.

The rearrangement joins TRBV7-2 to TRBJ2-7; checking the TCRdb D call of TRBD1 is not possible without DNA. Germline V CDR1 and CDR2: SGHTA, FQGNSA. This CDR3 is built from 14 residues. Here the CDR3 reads CASSPPGQGLEQYF.

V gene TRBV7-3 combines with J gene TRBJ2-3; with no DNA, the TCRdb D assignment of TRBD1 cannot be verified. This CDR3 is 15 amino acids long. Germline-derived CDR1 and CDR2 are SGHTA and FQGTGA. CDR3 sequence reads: CASSVAGTNTDTQYF. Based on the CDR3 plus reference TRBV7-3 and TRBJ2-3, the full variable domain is GAGVSQTPSNKVTEKGKYVELRCDPISGHTALYWYRQSLGQGPEFLIYFQGTGAADDSGLPNDRFFAVRPEGSVSTLKIQRTERGDSAVYLCASSVAGTNTDTQYFGPGTRLTVL.

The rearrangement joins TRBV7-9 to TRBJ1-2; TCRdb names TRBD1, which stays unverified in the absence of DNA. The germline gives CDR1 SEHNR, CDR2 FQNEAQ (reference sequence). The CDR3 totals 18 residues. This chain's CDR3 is CASSLGAEDRGRGHGYTF.

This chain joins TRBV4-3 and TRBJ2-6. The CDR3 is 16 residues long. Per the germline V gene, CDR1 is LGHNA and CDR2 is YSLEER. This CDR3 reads CASSQEYGSGANVLTF.

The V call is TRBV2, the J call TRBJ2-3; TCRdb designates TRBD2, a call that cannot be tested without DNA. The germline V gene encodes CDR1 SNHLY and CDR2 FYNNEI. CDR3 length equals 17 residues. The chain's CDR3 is CASIRLAGGKDTDTQYF.

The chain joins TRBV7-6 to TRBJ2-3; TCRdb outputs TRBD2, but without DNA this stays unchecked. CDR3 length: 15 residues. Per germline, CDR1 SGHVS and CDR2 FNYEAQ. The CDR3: CASSPTSGASDTQYF.

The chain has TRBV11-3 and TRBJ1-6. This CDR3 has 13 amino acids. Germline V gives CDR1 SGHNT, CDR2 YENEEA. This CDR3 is CASSSFASSPLHF.

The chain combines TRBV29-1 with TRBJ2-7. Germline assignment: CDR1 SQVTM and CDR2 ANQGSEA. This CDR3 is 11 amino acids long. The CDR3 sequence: CSGEKNYEQYF.

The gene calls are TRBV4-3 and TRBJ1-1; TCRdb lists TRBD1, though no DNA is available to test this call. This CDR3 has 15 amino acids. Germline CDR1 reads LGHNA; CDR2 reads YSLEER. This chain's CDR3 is CASSHGQGLMTEAFF.

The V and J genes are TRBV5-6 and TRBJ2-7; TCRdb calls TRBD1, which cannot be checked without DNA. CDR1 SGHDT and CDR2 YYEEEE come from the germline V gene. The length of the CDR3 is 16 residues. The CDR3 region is CASSGRQGLRSYEQYF.

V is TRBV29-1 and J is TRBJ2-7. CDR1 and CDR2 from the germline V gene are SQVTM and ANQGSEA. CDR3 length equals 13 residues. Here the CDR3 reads CSVDDAGSYEQYF.

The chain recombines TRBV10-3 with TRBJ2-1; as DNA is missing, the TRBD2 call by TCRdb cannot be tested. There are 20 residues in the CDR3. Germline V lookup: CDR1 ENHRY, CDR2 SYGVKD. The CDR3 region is CAIRLSERASALSSYNEQFF.

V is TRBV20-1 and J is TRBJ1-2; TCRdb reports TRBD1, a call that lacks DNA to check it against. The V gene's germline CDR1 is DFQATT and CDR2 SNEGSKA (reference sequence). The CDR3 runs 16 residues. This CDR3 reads CSARGGRTGSSWGYTF.

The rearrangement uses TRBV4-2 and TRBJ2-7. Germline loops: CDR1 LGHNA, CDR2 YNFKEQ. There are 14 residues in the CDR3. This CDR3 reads CASSQEGISYEQYF.